These 25 T cell receptor beta chains came from one sample sequenced in a study of regulatory dendritic cells for organ transplantation. Using immunoSEQ multiplex PCR, the repertoire was profiled, and TCRdb retains in-frame clones only, with some absent. The data contain 25,000 to 30,000 clones, 82% of them seen just once; the ten biggest clones take up 0.1%. The sequencing input was naive CD4+ T cells from blood. Subset indicated: CD45RA+ naive T cells. These receptors originate from a human donor in good health.

The chain combines TRBV7-8 with TRBJ1-5; no clear D gene. Germline assignment: CDR1 SGHVS and CDR2 FQNEAQ. Between the trimmed V and J ends, which lost 0 bases and 7 bases, there was a span of 10 bases. CDR3 length: 14 amino acids. CDR3 nucleotide sequence: TGTGCCAGCAGCTTAGCGCTTAGCGGACAGCCCCAGCATTTT. This codes for CASSLALSGQPQHF.

The chain joins TRBV5-1 to TRBJ1-1; D remains ambiguous. Per germline, CDR1 SGHRS and CDR2 YFSETQ. V shed 4 bases and J shed 1 base, with 11 bases lying between them. The length of the CDR3 is 14 residues. This chain's CDR3 is CASSNSGQNTEAFF. For the CDR3, the DNA is TGCGCCAGCAGCAACAGTGGGCAGAACACTGAAGCTTTCTTT. Using reference TRBV5-1 and TRBJ1-1 for the parts outside the CDR3, the full variable domain is KAGVTQTPRYLIKTRGQQVTLSCSPISGHRSVSWYQQTPGQGLQFLFEYFSETQRNKGNFPGRFSGRQFSNSRSEMNVSTLELGDSALYLCASSNSGQNTEAFFGQGTRLTVV.

This sequence joins TRBV7-9 and TRBJ2-5; 8 positions match TRBD1. Germline V gene data show CDR1 as SEHNR and CDR2 as FQNEAQ (reference sequence). CDR3 length: 16 amino acids. The ends lost 6 bases at V and 1 base at J; junction bases unmatched: 10. DNA for the CDR3: TGTGCCAGCAGTCGTTCCGGGACAGGCATCCAAGAGACCCAGTACTTC. Protein sequence: CASSRSGTGIQETQYF.

This chain uses TRBV2 with TRBJ2-7, with D uncertain. The V and J ends lost 6 bases and 0 bases respectively, with 6 bases between them. Germline values: CDR1 SNHLY, CDR2 FYNNEI. This CDR3 region has 12 residues. In DNA, the CDR3 is TGTGCCAGCAGCCTATTCTCCTACGAGCAGTACTTC. This encodes CASSLFSYEQYF.

The V and J genes are TRBV19 and TRBJ1-5; D is possibly TRBD1 (6 bases). Trimming removed 3 bases from V and 3 bases from J, with 12 bases in between. CDR3 length: 15 amino acids. Germline-derived CDR1 and CDR2 are LNHDA and SQIVND (reference sequence). The chain's CDR3 is CASSIGGANNQPQHF. In DNA form, the CDR3 reads TGTGCCAGTAGTATTGGGGGCGCGAACAATCAGCCCCAGCATTTT. Filled out from reference TRBV19 and TRBJ1-5, the complete variable domain reads DGGITQSPKYLFRKEGQNVTLSCEQNLNHDAMYWYRQDPGQGLRLIYYSQIVNDFQKGDIAEGYSVSREKKESFPLTVTSAQKNPTAFYLCASSIGGANNQPQHFGDGTRLSIL.

This clone showed up just once. V usage is TRBV5-1 and J usage is TRBJ2-5; the match to TRBD1 covers 8 bases. The germline V gene has CDR1 SGHRS and CDR2 YFSETQ. This CDR3 spans 16 amino acids. The J segment lost 1 base and the V segment lost 0 bases, leaving 5 bases of the junction unmatched. The CDR3 sequence: CASSLGQGNIQETQYF. The CDR3 DNA reads TGCGCCAGCAGCTTGGGACAGGGGAACATCCAAGAGACCCAGTACTTC. The whole variable domain, remainder taken from reference TRBV5-1 and TRBJ2-5, is KAGVTQTPRYLIKTRGQQVTLSCSPISGHRSVSWYQQTPGQGLQFLFEYFSETQRNKGNFPGRFSGRQFSNSRSEMNVSTLELGDSALYLCASSLGQGNIQETQYFGPGTRLLVL.

The rearrangement uses TRBV29-1 and TRBJ1-1, with D possibly being TRBD1 (6 bases). Trimming shortened V by 7 bases and J by 1 base, and 19 bases separated the two germline ends. The germline V gene has CDR1 SQVTM and CDR2 ANQGSEA. CDR3 size: 15 residues. For the CDR3, the DNA is TGCAGCGCCAAAAGGGACATTTTTCAGAACACTGAAGCTTTCTTT. Amino acids: CSAKRDIFQNTEAFF.

This chain connects TRBV5-4 to TRBJ2-3, with 8 nucleotides matching TRBD2. The CDR3 sequence is 15 residues long. V shed 4 bases, J shed 2 bases, and the junction held 6 bases outside the gene matches. In germline, CDR1 is SGHNT, CDR2 YYREEE (reference sequence). The CDR3 DNA reads as TGTGCCAGCAGCCGGGAGGGGACTCCCACAGATACGCAGTATTTT. Translated, it gives CASSREGTPTDTQYF.

This clone showed up just once. The chain is built from TRBV27 and TRBJ1-2, with a possible D match to TRBD1 (6 bases). This CDR3 is 13 amino acids long. Germline CDR1 reads MNHEY; CDR2 reads SMNVEV (reference sequence). Trimming left V 3 bases short and J 8 bases short, with 13 bases between. The CDR3, as DNA: TGTGCCAGCAGTTTCGGCAGGGGCGGCGGCTACACCTTC. Translated, it gives CASSFGRGGGYTF.

The V call is TRBV7-2, the J call TRBJ2-5; TRBD2 is a possible D gene (6 bases). V gave up 1 base and J gave up 4 bases, with 10 bases separating them. In germline, CDR1 is SGHTA, CDR2 FQGNSA. CDR3 length equals 14 residues. The DNA for the CDR3 is TGTGCCAGCAGCTTAGGTAGCGGCGGAGAGACCCAGTACTTC. Encoded protein: CASSLGSGGETQYF.

V is TRBV6-1 and J is TRBJ2-7; TRBD1 is a possible D gene (6 bases). There are 12 residues in the CDR3. Germline V gene sequence: CDR1 MNHNS, CDR2 SASEGT. V lost 2 bases to trimming and J lost 6 bases, with 8 bases between them. The CDR3 loop reads CASSEIRGEQYF. CDR3 nucleotide sequence: TGTGCCAGCAGTGAAATCAGGGGCGAGCAGTACTTC.

The chain carries TRBV19 and TRBJ1-1; D possibly corresponds to TRBD1 (6 bases). This CDR3 has 13 residues. Germline-derived CDR1 and CDR2 are LNHDA and SQIVND (reference sequence). V dropped 8 bases and J dropped 7 bases, with 17 bases sitting between them. The CDR3 bases are TGTGCCAGTCTCGCCAGGGGCGTAAGTGAAGCTTTCTTT. Its protein product is CASLARGVSEAFF.

This clone was counted between two and nine times. V is TRBV19 and J is TRBJ1-2, with D unresolved. The CDR3 extends over 13 amino acids. V was shortened by 5 bases and J by 4 bases, with 11 bases between the two germline ends. Germline CDR1 reads LNHDA; CDR2 reads SQIVND (reference sequence). CDR3 protein: CASSSGGIYGYTF. The CDR3 DNA sequence: TGTGCCAGTAGTTCGGGAGGGATCTATGGCTACACCTTC.

The chain couples TRBV19 to TRBJ1-5; 12 bases fit TRBD1. The trim removed 5 bases at V and 8 bases at J, leaving 7 bases unmatched. Per germline, CDR1 LNHDA and CDR2 SQIVND (reference sequence). CDR3 length equals 15 residues. CDR3 nucleotides: TGTGCCAGTAGTCACGGGACAGGGGGCACAGAGCCCCAGCATTTT. Protein: CASSHGTGGTEPQHF.

Only one count was recorded for this clone. The rearrangement joins TRBV5-1 to TRBJ2-5; D may be TRBD1 (6 bases). V lost 0 bases to trimming and J lost 0 bases, with 9 bases between them. This CDR3 spans 15 amino acids. Germline CDR1 SGHRS, CDR2 YFSETQ. CDR3 residues: CASSLGGQHQETQYF. The CDR3 DNA reads TGCGCCAGCAGCTTGGGAGGACAGCACCAAGAGACCCAGTACTTC. Using reference TRBV5-1 and TRBJ2-5 for the parts outside the CDR3, the full variable domain is KAGVTQTPRYLIKTRGQQVTLSCSPISGHRSVSWYQQTPGQGLQFLFEYFSETQRNKGNFPGRFSGRQFSNSRSEMNVSTLELGDSALYLCASSLGGQHQETQYFGPGTRLLVL.

The chain has TRBV2 and TRBJ1-1; D perhaps matches TRBD1 (6 bases). The CDR3 has 14 residues. The germline gives CDR1 SNHLY, CDR2 FYNNEI. Deletions cut 2 bases from V and 4 bases from J, with 11 bases between. The CDR3 sequence: CASSETKQGTEAFF. The CDR3 nucleotides are TGTGCCAGCAGTGAAACAAAACAGGGCACTGAAGCTTTCTTT. The full variable domain, its missing parts supplied by reference TRBV2 and TRBJ1-1, is EPEVTQTPSHQVTQMGQEVILRCVPISNHLYFYWYRQILGQKVEFLVSFYNNEISEKSEIFDDQFSVERPDGSNFTLKIRSTKLEDSAMYFCASSETKQGTEAFFGQGTRLTVV.

In DNA form, the CDR3 reads TGTGCCAGCACACGTAGCTTGCATCAGTACTTC. It is translated as CASTRSLHQYF. This chain connects TRBV2 to TRBJ2-5, with D hard to call. Looked up from germline, CDR1 is SNHLY and CDR2 is FYNNEI. Trimming cost V 7 bases and J 11 bases, with 14 bases left between them. The CDR3 spans 11 residues.

The V and J genes are TRBV5-1 and TRBJ2-1; 12 bases align to TRBD2. CDR3 length: 15 residues. V dropped 2 bases and J dropped 10; count of bases not matched to a gene: 7. Germline V CDR1 and CDR2: SGHRS, YFSETQ. The CDR3 coding sequence is TGCGCCAGCAGCTTCCCTAGCGGGGGGGCGGAGGAGCAGTTCTTC. This translates into CASSFPSGGAEEQFF.

V and J are TRBV5-1 and TRBJ1-3; 8 bases are a match to TRBD1. The CDR3 has 16 residues. Per germline, CDR1 SGHRS and CDR2 YFSETQ. Trimming removed 0 bases from V and 2 bases from J; junction bases left unmatched: 4. CDR3 amino acids: CASSLGTGHTGNTIYF. Here the CDR3 DNA reads TGCGCCAGCAGCTTGGGGACAGGGCACACTGGAAACACCATATATTTT.

The chain recombines TRBV19 with TRBJ1-1; 8 bases map to TRBD1. With 6 bases clipped from V and 4 bases from J, the junction kept 7 bases outside the gene matches. The CDR3 sequence is 14 residues long. Germline assignment: CDR1 LNHDA and CDR2 SQIVND (reference sequence). The CDR3 protein is CASRVQGAGTEAFF. The DNA for the CDR3 is TGTGCCAGTAGAGTTCAGGGGGCAGGCACTGAAGCTTTCTTT.

V usage is TRBV15 and J usage is TRBJ1-4; unclear D gene. Germline CDR1 LNHNV, CDR2 YYDKDF (reference sequence). CDR3 size: 12 residues. Trimming took off 1 base at V and 8 bases at J, with 5 bases between the two ends. The CDR3 DNA reads as TGTGCCACCAGCAGAGTCGGGGAAAAACTGTTTTTT. It yields the protein CATSRVGEKLFF.

J is TRBJ2-1 and V is TRBV19; 8 bases align to TRBD1. The junction had 8 bases not matched to a gene; V was cut back by 7 bases and J by 15 bases. Looked up from germline, CDR1 is LNHDA and CDR2 is SQIVND (reference sequence). The CDR3 is made up of 11 amino acids. The CDR3 loop reads CASKKDRDWFF. The CDR3 DNA is TGTGCCAGTAAGAAGGACAGGGATTGGTTCTTC. Using reference TRBV19 and TRBJ2-1 for the parts outside the CDR3, the full variable domain is DGGITQSPKYLFRKEGQNVTLSCEQNLNHDAMYWYRQDPGQGLRLIYYSQIVNDFQKGDIAEGYSVSREKKESFPLTVTSAQKNPTAFYLCASKKDRDWFFGPGTRLTVL.

The genes are TRBV6-6 and TRBJ1-2, with D possibly TRBD1 on 6 matching bases. Trimming stripped 5 bases from V and 7 bases from J, with 17 bases between. CDR3 length: 14 amino acids. Germline loops: CDR1 MNHNY, CDR2 SVGAGI (reference sequence). The CDR3 is CASSPLRGGGGYTF. DNA for the CDR3: TGTGCCAGCAGTCCTCTAAGGGGGGGCGGTGGCTACACCTTC.

This clone was counted only a few times. CDR3 amino acids: CASSIVDRGGFNQPQHF. CDR3 DNA: TGTGCCAGTAGTATAGTCGACAGGGGTGGTTTCAATCAGCCCCAGCATTTT. J is TRBJ1-5 and V is TRBV19; 8 positions agree with TRBD1. The CDR3 sequence is 17 residues long. Trimming took 1 base from V and 3 from J; bases not matched to a gene: 8. Germline V gene sequence: CDR1 LNHDA, CDR2 SQIVND (reference sequence).

This chain links TRBV7-8 with TRBJ2-5; 11 positions agree with TRBD1. There are 14 residues in the CDR3. Germline V lookup: CDR1 SGHVS, CDR2 FQNEAQ. With 5 bases clipped from V and 4 bases from J, the junction kept 3 bases outside the gene matches. The DNA of the CDR3 is TGTGCCAGCAGCATCGGACAGGGGGCAGAGACCCAGTACTTC. Its translation: CASSIGQGAETQYF. Based on the CDR3 plus reference TRBV7-8 and TRBJ2-5, the full variable domain is GAGVSQSPRYKVAKRGQDVALRCDPISGHVSLFWYQQALGQGPEFLTYFQNEAQLDKSGLPSDRFFAERPEGSVSTLKIQRTQQEDSAVYLCASSIGQGAETQYFGPGTRLLVL.